A selection of T cell receptor beta chains follows, all from one sample in a study of T cell responses to AZD1222 COVID-19 vaccine. Measured with immunoSEQ multiplex PCR; TCRdb has only the in-frame clones, and not every one. Here the sample spans tens of thousands of clones, 90% being singletons. The sequences come from peripheral blood, collected on day 0 of AZD1222 vaccination. These receptors all come from an adult in good health. CDR3s include the opening cysteine and the closing phenylalanine or tryptophan. A D gene is named only where the DNA matches it firmly. Size values are once, few and many counts, or a class for expanded clones, and some rows have none.

J: TRBJ1-4; size: -; D: -; V: TRBV27; DNA: TGTGCCAGCAGCCGCGTGGGACGGACAACTAATGAAAAACTGTTTTTT; CDR3: CASSRVGRTTNEKLFF
J: TRBJ2-1; size: -; D: TRBD2; V: TRBV11-2; DNA: TGTGCCAGCAGCTTCGAGTTCCTCGGCGGGGGGCCTTACAATGAGCAGTTCTTC; CDR3: CASSFEFLGGGPYNEQFF
J: TRBJ2-3; size: -; D: -; V: TRBV18; DNA: TGTGCCAGCTCACCAGTGGATAGCACAGATACGCAGTATTTT; CDR3: CASSPVDSTDTQYF
J: TRBJ2-7; size: -; D: TRBD1; V: TRBV28; DNA: TGTGCCAGCAGCGGGACAGGGTCCTACGAGCAGTACTTC; CDR3: CASSGTGSYEQYF
J: TRBJ1-5; size: -; D: TRBD1; V: TRBV20-1; DNA: TGCAGTGCTAGTCCAGAACAGGGGGGAAATCAGCCCCAGCATTTT; CDR3: CSASPEQGGNQPQHF
J: TRBJ2-3; size: once; D: -; V: TRBV4-2; DNA: TGTGCCAGCAGCCAAGGGGGTGGAGCAGATACGCAGTATTTT; CDR3: CASSQGGGADTQYF
J: TRBJ2-3; size: -; D: -; V: TRBV4-3; DNA: TGCGCCAGCAGCCAAGATAATGAGGCAGATACGCAGTATTTT; CDR3: CASSQDNEADTQYF
J: TRBJ1-6; size: -; D: -; V: TRBV19; DNA: TGTGCCAGTAGTATCGGGACGTCTGATTCACCCCTCCACTTT; CDR3: CASSIGTSDSPLHF
J: TRBJ2-1; size: once; D: TRBD1; V: TRBV25-1; DNA: TGTGCCAGCAGTGACCGGGACAGGGTCTACAATGAGCAGTTCTTC; CDR3: CASSDRDRVYNEQFF
J: TRBJ1-6; size: -; D: -; V: TRBV6-5; DNA: TGTGCCAGCAGTTACCAAACAGGGAATTCACCCCTCCACTTT; CDR3: CASSYQTGNSPLHF
J: TRBJ1-6; size: -; D: -; V: TRBV15; DNA: TGTGCCACCAGCGGTTTCTTCCAGGGTCCGAATTCACCCCTCCACTTT; CDR3: CATSGFFQGPNSPLHF
J: TRBJ1-1; size: -; D: -; V: TRBV6-6; DNA: TGTGCCAGCAGCCGGGGGACGGTGAACACTGAAGCTTTCTTT; CDR3: CASSRGTVNTEAFF
J: TRBJ1-6; size: -; D: TRBD1; V: TRBV10-3; DNA: TGTGCCATCAGGGGACAGGGCGGAAATTCACCCCTCCACTTT; CDR3: CAIRGQGGNSPLHF
J: TRBJ2-4; size: -; D: TRBD1; V: TRBV7-2; DNA: TGTGCCAGCAGCCACGGGACAGCCCGGGACATTCAGTACTTC; CDR3: CASSHGTARDIQYF
J: TRBJ1-4; size: -; D: -; V: TRBV30; DNA: TGTGCCGCGGCGGGACACATCGCGGCGTTTAATGAAAAACTGTTTTTT; CDR3: CAAAGHIAAFNEKLFF
J: TRBJ2-1; size: -; D: TRBD2; V: TRBV16; DNA: TGTGCCAGCAGCCAATCCATTCCGAGCGGGGGGGGTGAGCAGTTCTTC; CDR3: CASSQSIPSGGGEQFF
J: TRBJ1-1; size: -; D: -; V: TRBV11-2; DNA: TGTGCCAGCAGCTTGTCACAGGGAGAGTTCACTGAAGCTTTCTTT; CDR3: CASSLSQGEFTEAFF
J: TRBJ1-2; size: -; D: -; V: TRBV7-8; DNA: TGTGCCAGCAGCGCAGGGCAGGGCAACTATGGCTACACCTTC; CDR3: CASSAGQGNYGYTF
J: TRBJ2-7; size: -; D: -; V: TRBV2; DNA: TGTGCCAGTCAAATGGCTTACGAGCAGTACTTC; CDR3: CASQMAYEQYF
J: TRBJ1-1; size: -; D: -; V: TRBV6-5; DNA: TGTGCCAGCAGTTCGAGGCTCAGGAGGGGCACTGAAGCTTTCTTT; CDR3: CASSSRLRRGTEAFF
J: TRBJ1-5; size: -; D: -; V: TRBV6-6; DNA: TGTGCCAGCAGTCAAACGAACCGGGCAGGGCTCAATCAGCCCCAGCATTTT; CDR3: CASSQTNRAGLNQPQHF
J: TRBJ1-1; size: -; D: -; V: TRBV30; DNA: TGTGCCTGGAGTGTACTTGGCGTCACTGAAGCTTTCTTT; CDR3: CAWSVLGVTEAFF
J: TRBJ1-1; size: -; D: -; V: TRBV19; DNA: TGTGCCAGTAGCGCCGGGCGGAACACTGAAGCTTTCTTT; CDR3: CASSAGRNTEAFF
J: TRBJ1-1; size: -; D: TRBD1; V: TRBV2; DNA: TGTGCCAGCAGGGGCAGGGGGCTTGGAGTCACTGAAGCTTTCTTT; CDR3: CASRGRGLGVTEAFF
J: TRBJ1-2; size: -; D: -; V: TRBV7-9; DNA: TGTGCCAGCAGCGGATCAGGGGTTGAGTATGGCTACACCTTC; CDR3: CASSGSGVEYGYTF
J: TRBJ2-7; size: few; D: -; V: TRBV6-5; DNA: TGTGCCAGCAGTTACGAGGGGGGACGTCCCTACGAGCAGTACTTC; CDR3: CASSYEGGRPYEQYF
J: TRBJ1-1; size: -; D: -; V: TRBV6-1; DNA: TGTGCCAGCAGTGAGAGGGCACGTGGGACTGAAGCTTTCTTT; CDR3: CASSERARGTEAFF
J: TRBJ1-5; size: -; D: -; V: TRBV19; DNA: TGTGCCAGTAGTGTGGGAAATCAGCCCCAGCATTTT; CDR3: CASSVGNQPQHF
J: TRBJ1-5; size: -; D: -; V: TRBV15; DNA: TGTGCCACCAGTCTAGGAGGTCTGGGATTTCAGCCCCAGCATTTT; CDR3: CATSLGGLGFQPQHF
J: TRBJ1-5; size: -; D: -; V: TRBV11-3; DNA: TGTGCCAGCAGCTTAGGTGACCACGGGCCCCAGCATTTT; CDR3: CASSLGDHGPQHF
J: TRBJ2-1; size: -; D: TRBD1; V: TRBV7-3; DNA: TGTGCCAGCAGCCCTAGGGACAGCCTGTACAATGAGCAGTTCTTC; CDR3: CASSPRDSLYNEQFF
J: TRBJ2-5; size: -; D: -; V: TRBV6-5; DNA: TGTGCCAGCAGCCAACCTCCCCTGGAGACCCAGTACTTC; CDR3: CASSQPPLETQYF
J: TRBJ1-1; size: -; D: TRBD1; V: TRBV7-9; DNA: TGTGCCAGCAGCTCCAAACCTACAGGGGTAAGGTATGGGGCTTTCTTT; CDR3: CASSSKPTGVRYGAFF
J: TRBJ1-1; size: -; D: -; V: TRBV11-2; DNA: TGTGCCAGCAGCTTAGTGCAGGGTTATGGCACTGAAGCTTTCTTT; CDR3: CASSLVQGYGTEAFF
J: TRBJ1-2; size: once; D: -; V: TRBV12-3/TRBV12-4; DNA: TGTGCCAGCAGAGGGCTTAACTATGGCTACACCTTC; CDR3: CASRGLNYGYTF
J: TRBJ2-7; size: once; D: -; V: TRBV15; DNA: TGTGCCACCAGCGCGCACAGGGGGGGCGAGCAGTACTTC; CDR3: CATSAHRGGEQYF
J: TRBJ2-1; size: -; D: -; V: TRBV11-1; DNA: TGTGCCAGCAGCTTAGTTGGCTACAATGAGCAGTTCTTC; CDR3: CASSLVGYNEQFF
J: TRBJ2-7; size: -; D: TRBD1; V: TRBV5-4; DNA: TGTGCCAGCAGTACCGGGACAGGAACCTACGAGCAGTACTTC; CDR3: CASSTGTGTYEQYF
J: TRBJ2-7; size: -; D: -; V: TRBV7-9; DNA: TGTGCCAGCAGCAGATTTGGGGGGACCCTTCCGTACGAGCAGTACTTC; CDR3: CASSRFGGTLPYEQYF
J: TRBJ2-2; size: -; D: TRBD1; V: TRBV6-5; DNA: TGTGCCAGCAGTTACGGGACAGGGTGGTCCGGGGAGCTGTTTTTT; CDR3: CASSYGTGWSGELFF
J: TRBJ1-2; size: -; D: -; V: TRBV10-3; DNA: TGTGCCATCAGTGAAGGAGCCAGTGGCTACACCTTC; CDR3: CAISEGASGYTF
J: TRBJ1-5; size: -; D: -; V: TRBV28; DNA: TGTGCCAGCACTCCTGGCGGGGGACGGGGTCAGCCCCAGCATTTT; CDR3: CASTPGGGRGQPQHF
J: TRBJ2-2; size: -; D: -; V: TRBV18; DNA: TGTGCCAGCTCACCCACGACGGAAGTAAACACCGGGGAGCTGTTTTTT; CDR3: CASSPTTEVNTGELFF
J: TRBJ2-1; size: -; D: TRBD2; V: TRBV7-2; DNA: TGTGCCAGCAGCTTAGTACCAGCGGGGAACCTATACAATGAGCAGTTCTTC; CDR3: CASSLVPAGNLYNEQFF
J: TRBJ1-5; size: -; D: TRBD1; V: TRBV3-1/TRBV3-2; DNA: TGTGCCAGCAGCGATACAGGGGGCAGGAGCAATCAGCCCCAGCATTTT; CDR3: CASSDTGGRSNQPQHF
J: TRBJ2-2; size: -; D: -; V: TRBV5-1; DNA: TGCGCCAGCAGCTTGGGAAACTCTGACACCGGGGAGCTGTTTTTT; CDR3: CASSLGNSDTGELFF
J: TRBJ1-2; size: -; D: -; V: TRBV9; DNA: TGTGCCAGCAGCGTAGATAGAGAGGGAGGAAGGACTAACTATGGCTACACCTTC; CDR3: CASSVDREGGRTNYGYTF
J: TRBJ1-2; size: -; D: TRBD1; V: TRBV27; DNA: TGTGCCAGCAGCCAAACCCGGGACAGGGAGGTCACCTTC; CDR3: CASSQTRDREVTF
J: TRBJ1-6; size: -; D: -; V: TRBV3-1/TRBV3-2; DNA: TGTGCCAGCAGCCATATCAGCCAAGGCCTCCACTTT; CDR3: CASSHISQGLHF
J: TRBJ2-1; size: -; D: -; V: TRBV5-4; DNA: TGTGCCAGCAGCTTGGCCCGAGGCTCCTACAATGAGCAGTTCTTC; CDR3: CASSLARGSYNEQFF
J: TRBJ1-2; size: -; D: TRBD1; V: TRBV3-1/TRBV3-2; DNA: TGTGCCAGCGGAGGGGACAGGGGCTTGCGGCATGGCTACACCTTC; CDR3: CASGGDRGLRHGYTF
J: TRBJ2-3; size: -; D: TRBD1; V: TRBV27; DNA: TGTGCCAGCAGCAAACAGGGGAGCACAGATACGCAGTATTTT; CDR3: CASSKQGSTDTQYF
J: TRBJ1-5; size: -; D: -; V: TRBV19; DNA: TGTGCCAGTAGTGACAGCTCCTTGAATCAGCCCCAGCATTTT; CDR3: CASSDSSLNQPQHF
J: TRBJ1-2; size: -; D: -; V: TRBV19; DNA: TGTGCCAGTAGTATAGGTCGGTACAGCGGCTACACCTTC; CDR3: CASSIGRYSGYTF